This T cell receptor (beta chain) was profiled in a study of blood T cell repertoires in COVID-19. Study-level information: The United States, Italy and Spain supplied acute and convalescent COVID-19 samples. The cDNA or gDNA used as material had been derived from T cells, B-cell-depleted T cells, or PBMCs.

Original processing methods: Counts of nucleated cells, estimated from reference gene primer amplification, were obtained. Profiled with immunoSEQ multiplex PCR; TCRdb holds only in-frame clones, not every one. V and J calls and clone size are as listed in that table; D and trimming were resolved from the DNA. The sample holds 330,000 or so clones, approximately 87% seen once. Trimming at V came to 5 bases and at J to 1 base, leaving 6 bases not matched to a gene. Germline lookup yields CDR1 SEHNR and CDR2 FQNEAQ (reference sequence). There are 16 residues in the CDR3. The sequencing input was PBMCs or T cells enriched from blood (not recorded which). The clonotype comes from a man aged 40-49 years in a cohort exposed to, infected with or recovered from COVID-19 (not recorded which). The V gene is TRBV7-9, the J gene TRBJ2-5; the match to TRBD2 covers 11 bases. For the CDR3, the DNA is TGTGCCAGCAGCCCCCAAACTAGCGGGAGCCAAGAGACCCAGTACTTC. Protein product: CASSPQTSGSQETQYF.